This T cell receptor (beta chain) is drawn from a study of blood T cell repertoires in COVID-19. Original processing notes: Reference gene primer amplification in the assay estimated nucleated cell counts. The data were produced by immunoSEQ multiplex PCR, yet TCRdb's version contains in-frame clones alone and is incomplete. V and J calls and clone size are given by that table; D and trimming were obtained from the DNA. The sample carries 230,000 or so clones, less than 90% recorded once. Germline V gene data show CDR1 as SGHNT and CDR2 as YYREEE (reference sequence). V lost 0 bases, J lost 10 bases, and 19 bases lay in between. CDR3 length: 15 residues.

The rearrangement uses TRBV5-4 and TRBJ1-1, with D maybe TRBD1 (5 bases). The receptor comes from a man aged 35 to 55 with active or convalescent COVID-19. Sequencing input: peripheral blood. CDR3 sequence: CASSLGVEGTGVAFF. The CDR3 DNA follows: TGTGCCAGCAGCTTGGGGGTAGAGGGCACGGGGGTAGCTTTCTTT.